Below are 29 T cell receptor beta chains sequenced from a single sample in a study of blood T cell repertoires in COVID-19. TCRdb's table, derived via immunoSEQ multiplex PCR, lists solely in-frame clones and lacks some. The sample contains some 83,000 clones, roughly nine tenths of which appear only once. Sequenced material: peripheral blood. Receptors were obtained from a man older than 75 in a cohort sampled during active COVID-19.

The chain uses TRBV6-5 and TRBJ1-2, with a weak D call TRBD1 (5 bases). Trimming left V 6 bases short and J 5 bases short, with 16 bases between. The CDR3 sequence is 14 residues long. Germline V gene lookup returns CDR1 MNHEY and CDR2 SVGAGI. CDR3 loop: CASSPRQTLYGYTF. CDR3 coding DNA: TGTGCCAGCAGCCCCAGACAGACCCTATATGGCTACACCTTC.

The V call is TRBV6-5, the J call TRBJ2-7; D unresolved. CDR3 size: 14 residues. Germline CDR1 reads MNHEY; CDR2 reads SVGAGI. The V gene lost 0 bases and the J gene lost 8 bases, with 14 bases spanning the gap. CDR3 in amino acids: CASSYSGRSSKQYV. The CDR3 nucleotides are TGTGCCAGCAGTTACTCGGGCAGATCGAGTAAGCAGTACGTC.

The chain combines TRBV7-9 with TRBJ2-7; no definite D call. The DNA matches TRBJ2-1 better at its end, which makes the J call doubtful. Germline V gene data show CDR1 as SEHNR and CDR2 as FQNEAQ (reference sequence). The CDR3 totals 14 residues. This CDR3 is CASSFAVGYNEQFF. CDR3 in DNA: TGTGCCAGCAGCTTCGCGGTCGGCTACAATGAGCAGTTCTTC.

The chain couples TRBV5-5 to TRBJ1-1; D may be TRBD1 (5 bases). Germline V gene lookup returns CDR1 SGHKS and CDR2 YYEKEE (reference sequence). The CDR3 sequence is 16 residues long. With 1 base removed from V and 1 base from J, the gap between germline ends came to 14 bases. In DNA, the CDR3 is TGTGCCAGCAGCTTGATGTCAGGGAATGGGAACACTGAAGCTTTCTTT. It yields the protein CASSLMSGNGNTEAFF.

The chain's CDR3 is CASSYARAETQYF. The DNA for the CDR3 is TGTGCCAGCAGTTACGCGAGAGCGGAGACCCAGTACTTC. The chain links TRBV6-6 to TRBJ2-5, with D hard to call. Between the trimmed V and J ends, which lost 2 bases and 5 bases, there was a span of 9 bases. Germline V CDR1 and CDR2: MNHNY, SVGAGI (reference sequence). The CDR3 contains 13 residues.

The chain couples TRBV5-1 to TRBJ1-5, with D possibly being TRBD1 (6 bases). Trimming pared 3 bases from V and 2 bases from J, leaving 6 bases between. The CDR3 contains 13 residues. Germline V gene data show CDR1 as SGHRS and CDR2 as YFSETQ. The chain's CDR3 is CASSSGGNQPQHF. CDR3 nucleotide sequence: TGCGCCAGCAGCTCAGGGGGCAATCAGCCCCAGCATTTT.

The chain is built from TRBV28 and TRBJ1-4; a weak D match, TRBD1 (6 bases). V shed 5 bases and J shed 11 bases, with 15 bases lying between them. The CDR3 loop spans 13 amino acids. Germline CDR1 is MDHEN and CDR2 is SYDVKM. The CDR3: CASSGDTLGKLFF. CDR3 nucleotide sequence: TGTGCCAGCAGTGGGGACACACTCGGTAAACTGTTTTTT.

The CDR3 DNA follows: TGTGCCAGCAGTCCGTTGCCATCTCTTAGCGGGGGGGCCCCGAGCTCCTACAATGAGCAGTTCTTC. Translation gives CASSPLPSLSGGAPSSYNEQFF. V usage is TRBV28 and J usage is TRBJ2-1; 11 nucleotides agree with TRBD2. Germline trimming cut 5 bases from V and 0 bases from J; bases unmatched to any gene: 21. CDR3 size: 22 residues. Germline V gene lookup returns CDR1 MDHEN and CDR2 SYDVKM.

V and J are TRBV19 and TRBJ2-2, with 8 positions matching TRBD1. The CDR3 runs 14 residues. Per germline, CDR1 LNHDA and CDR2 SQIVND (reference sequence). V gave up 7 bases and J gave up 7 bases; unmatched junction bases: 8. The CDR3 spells CASTLGDRFGELFF. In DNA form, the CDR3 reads TGTGCCAGTACCTTGGGGGACAGGTTCGGGGAGCTGTTTTTT.

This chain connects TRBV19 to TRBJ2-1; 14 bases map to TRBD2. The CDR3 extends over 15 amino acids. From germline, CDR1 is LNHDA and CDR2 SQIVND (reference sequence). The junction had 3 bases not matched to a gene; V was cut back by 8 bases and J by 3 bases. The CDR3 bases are TGTGCCAGTGGGACTAGCGGGGGCCGCTACAATGAGCAGTTCTTC. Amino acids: CASGTSGGRYNEQFF.

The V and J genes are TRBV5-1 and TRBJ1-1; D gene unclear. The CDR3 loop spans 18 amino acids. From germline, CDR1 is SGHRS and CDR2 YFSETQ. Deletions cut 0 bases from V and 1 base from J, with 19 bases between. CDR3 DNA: TGCGCCAGCAGCTTGGGCGGAGCCTATACCCGTACGAACACTGAAGCTTTCTTT. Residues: CASSLGGAYTRTNTEAFF.

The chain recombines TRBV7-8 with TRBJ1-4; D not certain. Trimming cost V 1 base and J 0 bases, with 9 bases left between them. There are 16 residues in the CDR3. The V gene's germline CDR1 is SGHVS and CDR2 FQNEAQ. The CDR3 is CASSLETVATNEKLFF. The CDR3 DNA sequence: TGTGCCAGCAGCTTAGAAACAGTTGCAACTAATGAAAAACTGTTTTTT.

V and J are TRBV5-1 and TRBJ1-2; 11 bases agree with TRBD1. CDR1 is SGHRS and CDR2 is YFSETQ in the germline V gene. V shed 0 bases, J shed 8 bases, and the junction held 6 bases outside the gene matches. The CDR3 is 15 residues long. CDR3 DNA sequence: TGCGCCAGCAGCTTGGTGGGACAGGGGGTGGACGGCTACACCTTC. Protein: CASSLVGQGVDGYTF.

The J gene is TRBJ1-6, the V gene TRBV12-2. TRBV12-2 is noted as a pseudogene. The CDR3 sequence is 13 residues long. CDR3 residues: CASRLVSRSPLHF. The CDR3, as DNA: TGTGCAAGTCGCTTAGTTTCCCGTTCACCCCTCCACTTT.

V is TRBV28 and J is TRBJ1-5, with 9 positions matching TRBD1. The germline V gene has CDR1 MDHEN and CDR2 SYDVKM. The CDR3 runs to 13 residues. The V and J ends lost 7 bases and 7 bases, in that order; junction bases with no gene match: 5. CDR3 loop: CASTPQGAQPQHF. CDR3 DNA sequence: TGTGCCAGCACCCCACAGGGGGCACAGCCCCAGCATTTT. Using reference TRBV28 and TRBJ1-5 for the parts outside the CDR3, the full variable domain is DVKVTQSSRYLVKRTGEKVFLECVQDMDHENMFWYRQDPGLGLRLIYFSYDVKMKEKGDIPEGYSVSREKKERFSLILESASTNQTSMYLCASTPQGAQPQHFGDGTRLSIL.

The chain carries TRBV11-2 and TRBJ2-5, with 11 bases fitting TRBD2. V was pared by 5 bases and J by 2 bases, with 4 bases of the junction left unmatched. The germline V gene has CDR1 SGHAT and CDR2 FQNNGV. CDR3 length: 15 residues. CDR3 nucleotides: TGTGCCAGCAGCAAGGGACTAGCGGAACAAGAGACCCAGTACTTC. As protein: CASSKGLAEQETQYF.

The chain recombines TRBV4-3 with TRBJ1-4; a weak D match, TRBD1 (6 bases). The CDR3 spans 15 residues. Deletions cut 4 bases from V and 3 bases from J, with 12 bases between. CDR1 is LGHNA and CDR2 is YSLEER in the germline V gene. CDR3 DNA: TGCGCCAGCAGCCGCACGGGACAAGCTAATGAAAAACTGTTTTTT. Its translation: CASSRTGQANEKLFF.

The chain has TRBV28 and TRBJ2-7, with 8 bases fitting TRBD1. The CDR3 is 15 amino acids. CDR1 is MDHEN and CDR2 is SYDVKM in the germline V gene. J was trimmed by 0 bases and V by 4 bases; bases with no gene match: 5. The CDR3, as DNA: TGTGCCAGCAGTTCGCAGGGGGCCGGCTCCTACGAGCAGTACGTC. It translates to CASSSQGAGSYEQYV.

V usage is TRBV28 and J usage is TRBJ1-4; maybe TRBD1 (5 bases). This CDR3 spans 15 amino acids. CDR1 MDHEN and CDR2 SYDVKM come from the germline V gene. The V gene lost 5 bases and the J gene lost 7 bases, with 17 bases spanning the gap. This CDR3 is CASSLLRDRGEKLFF. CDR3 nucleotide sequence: TGTGCCAGCAGTCTTCTGCGGGACCGGGGTGAAAAACTGTTTTTT.

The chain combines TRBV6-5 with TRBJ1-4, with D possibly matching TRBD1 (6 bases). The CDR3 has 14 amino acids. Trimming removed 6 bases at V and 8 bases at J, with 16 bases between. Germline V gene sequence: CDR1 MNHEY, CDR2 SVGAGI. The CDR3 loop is CASSRTATGEKLFF. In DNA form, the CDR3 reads TGTGCCAGCAGCCGGACAGCCACGGGCGAAAAACTGTTTTTT.

CDR3 sequence: CASTEGLAGVDTQYF. CDR3 DNA: TGTGCCAGCACCGAGGGACTAGCGGGGGTAGATACGCAGTATTTT. The chain links TRBV2 to TRBJ2-3; 14 bases are a match to TRBD2. Per the germline V gene, CDR1 is SNHLY and CDR2 is FYNNEI. Germline trimming cut 7 bases from V and 5 bases from J; bases unmatched to any gene: 5. The CDR3 consists of 15 residues.

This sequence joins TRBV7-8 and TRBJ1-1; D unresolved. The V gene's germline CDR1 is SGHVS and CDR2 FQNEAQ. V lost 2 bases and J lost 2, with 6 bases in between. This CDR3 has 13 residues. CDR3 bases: TGTGCCAGCAGCTTATACAGAAACACTGAAGCTTTCTTT. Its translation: CASSLYRNTEAFF.

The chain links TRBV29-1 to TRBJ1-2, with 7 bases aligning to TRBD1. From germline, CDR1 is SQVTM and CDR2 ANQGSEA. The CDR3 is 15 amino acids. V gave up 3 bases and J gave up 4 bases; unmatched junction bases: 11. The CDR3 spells CSVDRRDRGAYGYTF. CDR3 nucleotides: TGCAGCGTTGATCGTCGGGACAGAGGGGCCTATGGCTACACCTTC.

The CDR3 DNA reads as TGTGCCAGCAGCCCGGGGACTAGCGGGGGCCGGTACAATGAGCAGTTCTTC. Its translation is CASSPGTSGGRYNEQFF. V usage is TRBV5-4 and J usage is TRBJ2-1; 14 bases align to TRBD2. Germline-derived CDR1 and CDR2 are SGHNT and YYREEE (reference sequence). CDR3 length: 17 amino acids. J gave up 4 bases and V 4 bases, and 7 bases lay outside the gene matches.

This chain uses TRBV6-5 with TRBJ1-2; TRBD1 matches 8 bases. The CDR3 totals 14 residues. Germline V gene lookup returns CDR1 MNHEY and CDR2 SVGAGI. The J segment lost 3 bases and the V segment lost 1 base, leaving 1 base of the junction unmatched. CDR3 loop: CASSYLQGDYGYTF. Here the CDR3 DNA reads TGTGCCAGCAGTTACTTACAGGGGGACTATGGCTACACCTTC.

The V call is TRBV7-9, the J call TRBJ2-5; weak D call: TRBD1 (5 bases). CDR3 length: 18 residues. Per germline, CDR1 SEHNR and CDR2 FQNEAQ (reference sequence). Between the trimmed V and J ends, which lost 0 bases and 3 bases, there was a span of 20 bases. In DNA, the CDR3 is TGTGCCAGCAGCTTAGCGGACCGACGGGTAGGGGCCGAAGAGACCCAGTACTTC. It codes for CASSLADRRVGAEETQYF.

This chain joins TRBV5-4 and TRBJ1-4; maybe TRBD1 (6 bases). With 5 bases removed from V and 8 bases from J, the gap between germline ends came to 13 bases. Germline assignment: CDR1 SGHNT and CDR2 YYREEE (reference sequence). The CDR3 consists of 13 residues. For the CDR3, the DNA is TGTGCCAGCAGTTCGGACAGTGGGGAAAAACTGTTTTTT. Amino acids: CASSSDSGEKLFF.

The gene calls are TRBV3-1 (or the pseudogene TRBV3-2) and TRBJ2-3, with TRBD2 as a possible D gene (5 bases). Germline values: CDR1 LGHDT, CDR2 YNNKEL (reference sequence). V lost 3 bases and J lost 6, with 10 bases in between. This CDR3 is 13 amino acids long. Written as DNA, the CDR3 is TGTGCCAGCAGCCAGCAGACTATCGATACGCAGTATTTT. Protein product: CASSQQTIDTQYF.

The DNA for the CDR3 is TGTGCCAGCAGCCCACCAGGGTCCGGGGCTTTCTTT. It is translated as CASSPPGSGAFF. The chain couples TRBV3-1 (or the pseudogene TRBV3-2) to TRBJ1-1; tentatively, D is TRBD1 (5 bases). The CDR3 has 12 residues. V was trimmed by 4 bases and J by 11 bases, leaving 14 bases between them. Germline V lookup: CDR1 LGHDT, CDR2 YNNKEL (reference sequence).